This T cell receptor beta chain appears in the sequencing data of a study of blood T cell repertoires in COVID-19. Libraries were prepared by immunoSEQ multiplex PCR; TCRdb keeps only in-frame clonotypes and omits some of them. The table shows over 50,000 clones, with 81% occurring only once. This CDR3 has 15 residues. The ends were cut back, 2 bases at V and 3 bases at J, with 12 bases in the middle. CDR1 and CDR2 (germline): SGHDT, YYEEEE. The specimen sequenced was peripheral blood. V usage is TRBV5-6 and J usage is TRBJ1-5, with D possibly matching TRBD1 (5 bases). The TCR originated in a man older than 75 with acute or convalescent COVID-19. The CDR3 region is CASSFNSGNNQPQHF. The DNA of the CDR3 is TGTGCCAGCAGCTTTAACTCAGGGAACAATCAGCCCCAGCATTTT.